A single sample is the source of the 7 T cell receptor beta chains below, sequenced in a study of PD-1 blockade in classical Hodgkin lymphoma. The repertoire was sequenced with immunoSEQ multiplex PCR; TCRdb's copy has only in-frame clones and lacks some. The sample has about 19,000 clones, about 85% seen once; the top ten hold 15% to 20%. Following autologous stem cell transplantation, relapse occurred in every patient, and exposure to brentuximab vedotin varied. The material was peripheral blood mononuclear cells (PBMCs), obtained before the second cycle of nivolumab. Source of these receptors: a human donor with classical Hodgkin lymphoma.

This clone was recorded a few times. The rearrangement uses TRBV5-1 and TRBJ2-5; D may be TRBD1 (6 bases). Germline V gene data show CDR1 as SGHRS and CDR2 as YFSETQ. The CDR3 has 15 amino acids. Trimming took 4 bases from V and 0 from J, leaving 13 bases between them. The CDR3 DNA reads as TGCGCCAGCAGCCTGGGGGCAGGGGACCAAGAGACCCAGTACTTC. Translating gives CASSLGAGDQETQYF.

The V call is TRBV11-2, the J call TRBJ2-7; 11 nucleotides line up with TRBD2. V lost 5 bases, J lost 6 bases, and 12 bases stayed unmatched. This CDR3 comprises 16 residues. The germline V gene encodes CDR1 SGHAT and CDR2 FQNNGV. CDR3 DNA sequence: TGTGCCAGCAGCCCGGGACTAGCGGAGTCCTCGCCCGAGCAGTACTTC. Residues: CASSPGLAESSPEQYF.

The CDR3: CASSSLGEGTEAFF. In DNA form, the CDR3 reads TGTGCCAGCAGTTCCCTAGGGGAGGGCACTGAAGCTTTCTTT. The rearrangement joins TRBV28 to TRBJ1-1; D may be TRBD1 (5 bases). With 4 bases removed from V and 4 bases from J, the gap between germline ends came to 13 bases. This CDR3 is 14 amino acids long. Germline V gene data show CDR1 as MDHEN and CDR2 as SYDVKM. Drawing the rest from reference TRBV28 and TRBJ1-1, the complete variable domain is DVKVTQSSRYLVKRTGEKVFLECVQDMDHENMFWYRQDPGLGLRLIYFSYDVKMKEKGDIPEGYSVSREKKERFSLILESASTNQTSMYLCASSSLGEGTEAFFGQGTRLTVV.

V usage is TRBV25-1 and J usage is TRBJ1-2, with a tentative D call TRBD1 (6 bases). Trimming removed 2 bases from V and 2 bases from J, with 12 bases in between. Per the germline V gene, CDR1 is MGHDK and CDR2 is SYGVNS. This CDR3 comprises 15 residues. In DNA form, the CDR3 reads TGTGCCAGCAGTGAAACCACGACAGGCAACTATGGCTACACCTTC. As protein: CASSETTTGNYGYTF.

V is TRBV28 and J is TRBJ1-1; D gene unclear. The CDR3 has 11 amino acids. V lost 7 bases, J lost 2 bases, and 5 bases lay in between. CDR1 and CDR2 (germline): MDHEN, SYDVKM. CDR3 in DNA: TGTGCCAGCACTACTAACACTGAAGCTTTCTTT. The encoded protein is CASTTNTEAFF. The complete variable domain, with remaining parts taken from reference TRBV28 and TRBJ1-1, reads DVKVTQSSRYLVKRTGEKVFLECVQDMDHENMFWYRQDPGLGLRLIYFSYDVKMKEKGDIPEGYSVSREKKERFSLILESASTNQTSMYLCASTTNTEAFFGQGTRLTVV.

The genes are TRBV4-3 and TRBJ2-1, with 10 bases identical to TRBD2. The junction had 10 bases not matched to a gene; V was cut back by 0 bases and J by 5 bases. Germline V gene lookup returns CDR1 LGHNA and CDR2 YSLEER. CDR3 size: 18 residues. The chain's CDR3 is CASSQDRASGSGHNEQFF. The CDR3 coding sequence is TGCGCCAGCAGCCAAGATCGGGCTAGCGGGAGTGGTCACAATGAGCAGTTCTTC.

The gene calls are TRBV19 and TRBJ1-5; 8 bases align to TRBD1. The CDR3 has 14 amino acids. The trim removed 5 bases at V and 7 bases at J, leaving 7 bases unmatched. Germline V CDR1 and CDR2: LNHDA, SQIVND (reference sequence). For the CDR3, the DNA is TGTGCCAGTAGTGTAGGACAGGGCCGACAGCCCCAGCATTTT. It yields the protein CASSVGQGRQPQHF.